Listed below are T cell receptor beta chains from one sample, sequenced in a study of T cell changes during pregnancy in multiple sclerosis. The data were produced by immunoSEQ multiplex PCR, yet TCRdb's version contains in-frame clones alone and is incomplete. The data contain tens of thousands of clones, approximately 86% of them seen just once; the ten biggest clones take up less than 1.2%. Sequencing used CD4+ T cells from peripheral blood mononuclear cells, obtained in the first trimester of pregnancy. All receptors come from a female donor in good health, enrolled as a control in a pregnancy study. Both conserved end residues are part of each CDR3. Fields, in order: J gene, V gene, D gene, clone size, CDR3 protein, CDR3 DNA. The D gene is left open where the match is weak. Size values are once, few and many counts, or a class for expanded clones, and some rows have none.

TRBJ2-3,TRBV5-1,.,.,CASSFGLFSDTQYF,TGCGCCAGCAGCTTCGGACTCTTTTCAGATACGCAGTATTTT
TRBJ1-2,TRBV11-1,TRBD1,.,CASSVSLQGGYGYTF,TGTGCCAGCAGCGTCTCGTTACAGGGGGGCTATGGCTACACCTTC
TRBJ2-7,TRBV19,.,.,CASSIRQGYEQYF,TGTGCCAGTAGTATCAGGCAGGGATACGAGCAGTACTTC
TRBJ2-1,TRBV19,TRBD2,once,CASKRTSGGIEVRNEQFF,TGTGCCAGTAAGCGGACTAGCGGGGGGATTGAAGTACGAAATGAGCAGTTCTTC
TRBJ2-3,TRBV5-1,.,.,CASSRYGPTDTQYF,TGCGCCAGCAGTAGATACGGTCCCACAGATACGCAGTATTTT
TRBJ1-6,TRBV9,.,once,CASSVDAGRKSDSPLHF,TGTGCCAGCAGCGTAGACGCGGGGCGCAAGTCGGATTCACCCCTCCACTTT
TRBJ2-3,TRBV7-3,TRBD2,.,CASSLAGGGGTDTQYF,TGTGCCAGCAGCTTGGCCGGCGGGGGGGGGACAGATACGCAGTATTTT
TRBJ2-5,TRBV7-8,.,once,CASSIFLQGKETQYF,TGTGCCAGCAGCATATTCCTCCAGGGAAAAGAGACCCAGTACTTC
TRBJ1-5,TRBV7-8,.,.,CASTGGAWGSNQPQHF,TGTGCCAGCACCGGGGGGGCATGGGGTAGCAATCAGCCCCAGCATTTT
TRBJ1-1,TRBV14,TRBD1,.,CASSQYTGAGITEAFF,TGTGCCAGCAGCCAATATACAGGGGCGGGGATCACTGAAGCTTTCTTT
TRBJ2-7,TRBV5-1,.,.,CASSEEVAGASYEQYF,TGCGCCAGCAGCGAGGAGGTCGCGGGCGCCTCCTACGAGCAGTACTTC
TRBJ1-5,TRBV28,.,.,CASSLVEGSGDQPQHF,TGTGCCAGCAGTTTAGTGGAGGGGTCGGGGGATCAGCCCCAGCATTTT
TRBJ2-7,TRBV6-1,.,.,CASSVKWGTTYEQYF,TGTGCCAGCAGTGTGAAGTGGGGGACAACCTACGAGCAGTACTTC
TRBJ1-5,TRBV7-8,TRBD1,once,CASSLTGAENQPQHF,TGTGCCAGCAGTCTGACAGGGGCCGAAAACCAGCCCCAGCATTTT
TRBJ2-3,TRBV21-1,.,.,CASSIGQGTDTQYF,TGTGCCAGCAGCATTGGACAGGGCACAGATACGCAGTATTTT
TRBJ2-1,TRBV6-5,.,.,CASSSDSLRGQFF,TGTGCCAGCAGTTCCGACAGCCTGAGAGGGCAGTTCTTC
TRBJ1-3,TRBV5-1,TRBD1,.,CASSLWGQSSGNTIYF,TGCGCCAGCAGCTTGTGGGGACAGAGCTCTGGAAACACCATATATTTT
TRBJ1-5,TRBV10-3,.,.,CAISESGAQPQHF,TGTGCCATCAGTGAGAGTGGTGCGCAGCCCCAGCATTTT
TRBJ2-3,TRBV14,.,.,CASSQDSGVGTDTQYF,TGTGCCAGCAGCCAAGATTCGGGGGTGGGCACAGATACGCAGTATTTT
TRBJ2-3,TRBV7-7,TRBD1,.,CASSFGTGGRPQDTQYF,TGTGCCAGCAGCTTTGGGACAGGGGGCCGCCCTCAGGATACGCAGTATTTT
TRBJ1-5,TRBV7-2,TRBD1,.,CASSSGQGLSQPQHF,TGTGCCAGCAGCTCGGGACAGGGGCTTTCTCAGCCCCAGCATTTT
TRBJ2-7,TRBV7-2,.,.,CASSSGGSTSYEQYF,TGTGCCAGCAGTTCAGGGGGGTCCACCTCCTACGAGCAGTACTTC
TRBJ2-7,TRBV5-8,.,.,CASSTRHNSYEQYF,TGTGCCAGCAGCACTAGACATAACTCCTACGAGCAGTACTTC
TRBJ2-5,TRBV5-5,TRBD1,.,CASSSHSAGGGETQYF,TGTGCCAGCAGCTCCCATTCGGCAGGGGGCGGCGAGACCCAGTACTTC
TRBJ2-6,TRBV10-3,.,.,CATPRDRFSGANVLTF,TGTGCCACCCCCAGGGATAGGTTCTCTGGGGCCAACGTCCTGACTTTC
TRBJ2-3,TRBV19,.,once,CASSIPSGTSTDTQYF,TGTGCCAGTAGTATCCCCAGCGGAACTAGCACAGATACGCAGTATTTT
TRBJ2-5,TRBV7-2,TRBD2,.,CASSLSRGGGIQETQYF,TGTGCCAGCAGCCTCTCCAGAGGCGGGGGGATCCAAGAGACCCAGTACTTC
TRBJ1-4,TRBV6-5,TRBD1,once,CASSYRQGREKLFF,TGTGCCAGCAGTTACAGACAGGGGAGGGAAAAACTGTTTTTT
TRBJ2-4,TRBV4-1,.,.,CASSQVLAKNIQYF,TGCGCCAGCAGCCAAGTCCTAGCCAAAAACATTCAGTACTTC
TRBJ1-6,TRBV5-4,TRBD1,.,CASSPQRQGDNSPLHF,TGTGCCAGCAGCCCACAAAGACAGGGAGACAATTCACCCCTCCACTTT
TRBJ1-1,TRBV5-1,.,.,CASAPGGYTEAFF,TGCGCCAGCGCGCCGGGGGGCTACACTGAAGCTTTCTTT
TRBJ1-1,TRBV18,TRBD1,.,CASSTSTGGHTEAFF,TGTGCCAGCTCAACTTCCACAGGGGGCCACACTGAAGCTTTCTTT
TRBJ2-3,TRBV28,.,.,CASSSALSGGATDTQYF,TGTGCCAGCAGTAGCGCCTTAAGCGGAGGGGCCACAGATACGCAGTATTTT
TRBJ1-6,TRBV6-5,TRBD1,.,CASRDRGGRNSPLHF,TGTGCCAGCAGGGACAGGGGTGGCCGGAATTCACCCCTCCACTTT
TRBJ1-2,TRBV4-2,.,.,CASSSLGGNYGYTF,TGTGCCAGCAGCTCCCTAGGGGGTAACTATGGCTACACCTTC
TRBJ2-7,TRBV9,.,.,CASSVEGGPYEQYF,TGTGCCAGCAGCGTAGAAGGCGGGCCTTACGAGCAGTACTTC
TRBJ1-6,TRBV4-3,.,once,CASSQAQGPNSPLHF,TGCGCCAGCAGCCAAGCCCAGGGGCCTAATTCACCCCTCCACTTT
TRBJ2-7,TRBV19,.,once,CASSIGRALGEQYF,TGTGCCAGTAGTATCGGCAGGGCCCTCGGCGAGCAGTACTTC
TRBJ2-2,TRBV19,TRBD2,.,CASSSSSGKAGELFF,TGTGCCAGTAGTTCCTCGAGCGGGAAGGCCGGGGAGCTGTTTTTT
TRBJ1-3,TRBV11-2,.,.,CASSLGPRGSGNTIYF,TGTGCCAGCAGCTTAGGTCCCAGGGGCTCTGGAAACACCATATATTTT
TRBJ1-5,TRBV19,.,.,CASGGAGRQPQHF,TGTGCCTCGGGGGGCGCGGGTCGTCAGCCCCAGCATTTT
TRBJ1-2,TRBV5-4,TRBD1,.,CASSLDRGYGYTF,TGTGCCAGCAGCTTAGACAGGGGCTATGGCTACACCTTC
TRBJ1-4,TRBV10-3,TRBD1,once,CAISESTGREKLFF,TGTGCCATCAGTGAGTCGACAGGGAGAGAGAAACTGTTTTTT
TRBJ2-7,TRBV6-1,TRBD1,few,CASSWDSLYEQYF,TGTGCCAGCAGCTGGGACAGCCTCTACGAGCAGTACTTC
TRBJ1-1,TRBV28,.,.,CASSQLRFRGGMGTEAFF,TGTGCCAGCAGTCAACTGAGGTTCCGGGGCGGGATGGGCACTGAAGCTTTCTTT
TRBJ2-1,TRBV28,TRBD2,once,CASSFIGLAGGPGNEQFF,TGTGCCAGCAGTTTTATAGGACTAGCGGGAGGGCCTGGGAATGAGCAGTTCTTC
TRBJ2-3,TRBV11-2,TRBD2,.,CASSPGLAGGDTQYF,TGTGCCAGCAGCCCCGGACTAGCGGGGGGAGATACGCAGTATTTT
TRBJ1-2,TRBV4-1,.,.,CASSARNLGGYTF,TGCGCCAGCAGCGCCCGAAACCTGGGCGGCTACACCTTC
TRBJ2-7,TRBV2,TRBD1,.,CASSNPGQARSYEQYF,TGTGCCAGCAGTAACCCGGGACAGGCCCGCTCCTACGAGCAGTACTTC
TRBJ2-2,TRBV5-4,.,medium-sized,CASSWEQGLAGELFF,TGTGCCAGCAGTTGGGAGCAAGGCCTGGCCGGGGAGCTGTTTTTT
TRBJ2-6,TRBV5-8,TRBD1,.,CASSHTGVSGANVLTF,TGTGCCAGCAGCCACACAGGGGTCTCTGGGGCCAACGTCCTGACTTTC
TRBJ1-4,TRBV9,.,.,CASSVQGGREKLFF,TGTGCCAGCAGCGTCCAGGGCGGGAGGGAAAAACTGTTTTTT
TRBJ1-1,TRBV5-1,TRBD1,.,CASSLNSGTGKRNTEAFF,TGCGCCAGCAGCCTAAATTCCGGGACAGGGAAGAGGAACACTGAAGCTTTCTTT